This entry concerns a single T cell receptor (beta chain). The target of this receptor is not known. Qualities for individual bases were not recorded, and no much larger clone is one base off. The data were obtained in a study of OX40 agonist ivuxolimab in advanced cancers. With respect to the entire study: Ivuxolimab was a fully human IgG2 agonistic monoclonal antibody targeting the costimulatory receptor OX40 (CD134). Intravenous ivuxolimab was administered to patients every 2 weeks at six dose levels: 0.01, 0.1, 0.3, 1.5, 3 and 10 mg/kg. Patients were allowed to have had prior anti-PD-1, anti-PD-L1 or anti-CTLA-4 therapy, and 40% of the dose-escalation patients had previously received checkpoint inhibitors. The paper covers the monotherapy dose-escalation part of the phase I ivuxolimab trial, which included N of about 51 patients. Three dose-escalation patients achieved partial responses, one with hepatocellular carcinoma and two with cutaneous melanoma. In the dose-escalation cohort, 70% to 90% of patients were male, and the mean age was 60 years with a range of roughly 20 to 80. Peripheral TCRbeta sequencing was intended to test whether TCR sequence diversity was altered and clonal T-cell expansion was caused by ivuxolimab. Of the roughly 52 dose-escalation patients, hepatocellular carcinoma was present in 19, melanoma in roughly 15, renal cell carcinoma in 9 and head and neck cancer in 9.

The trial excluded patients who had a history of autoimmune disease or who were on systemic immunosuppression. Peripheral blood for TCR sequencing was collected from all dose cohorts at baseline, on cycle 4 day 1, and on cycle 7 day 1. The samples were drawn from a first-in-human, open-label, multicenter phase I dose-escalation trial of ivuxolimab. Adults with locally advanced or metastatic melanoma, renal cell, hepatocellular, or head and neck squamous cell carcinoma were enrolled in the trial. Before TCR sequencing, CD4+ T cells and CD8+ T cells from peripheral blood were sorted into separate populations. The full study reports these points: At doses from 0.1 to 3.0 mg/kg, clonal expansion was seen in both CD4+ and CD8+ blood T cells between baseline and week 6. Which antigens the clonally expanded peripheral T cells were specific for was not determined. After ivuxolimab, more expanded clones were found on average in CD8+ T cells than in CD4+ T cells. Low levels of normalized T-cell clonal expansion were also seen in some nonresponding patients. In partial responders in the 0.1-3.0 mg/kg groups, normalized peripheral clonal expansion was found to be among the lowest, especially among CD8+ T cells.

V is clipped by 7 bases and J by 6 bases, and the sequence between their germline boundaries is 18 bases long. There are 14 amino acids in the CDR3, from cysteine to phenylalanine inclusive. The retained sequence is limited to the CDR3, 42 bases, with the frame set at the first base. The germline V gene (reference sequence) sets CDR1 to MNHEY and CDR2 to SMNVEV. To sequence the TCRbeta CDR3 region, genomic DNA was isolated from the sorted cells. The immunoSEQ Assay was used for sequencing of TCRbeta CDR3 regions. The clones in this table, taken by TCRdb from immuneACCESS, are in-frame only. Not every clone is retained; where verified, under half of the shortfall comes from an unresolved V gene, and the cause of the rest is unknown. The sample table holds under 40,000 clones, of which over 60% were seen once. About 8.8% of the sample is held by the ten biggest clonotypes.

Rearrangement joined TRBV27 to TRBJ1-1, with a weak D call of TRBD1 (6 bases match). This clonotype was obtained from an adult with an advanced solid tumor such as melanoma, head and neck, liver or kidney cancer. The sample in question was CD4+ or CD8+ T cells sorted from blood, obtained in a trial of the OX40 agonist ivuxolimab. The CDR3 reads CASTLGGGVAEAFF. The nucleotide sequence reads as follows: TGTGCCAGCACCCTCGGAGGGGGGGTTGCTGAAGCTTTCTTT.